This record covers a single T cell receptor beta chain. Its antigen remains unknown. The entry originates in a study of graft-versus-host responses after intestinal transplantation. About the research overall: Anti-thymocyte globulin induction, then tacrolimus and steroids for roughly 3 years, went to all recipients.

The CDR3 is 15 residues long. Per the germline V gene, CDR1 is MNHEY and CDR2 is SVGAGI. The V end was cut by 7 bases, the J end by 4 bases, with 17 bases between. Libraries were prepared by immunoSEQ multiplex PCR; TCRdb keeps only in-frame clonotypes and omits some of them. In the table there are around 15,000 clones, 87% of which are singletons. Bone marrow was aspirated after transplant. It came from the posterior iliac crest or another site. Study-wide findings and caveats: GvH clones were identified in recipient marrow, with some first appearing in ileum or blood.

Sample: bone marrow, taken less than 130 days after intestinal transplantation. The rearrangement links TRBV6-5 to TRBJ2-1; possibly TRBD1 for D (6 bases). The clonotype originates from a human patient who received an intestinal transplant, so some T cells may come from the graft donor. CDR3 sequence reads: CASTQGQNPYNEQFF. The CDR3 coding sequence is TGTGCCAGCACTCAGGGACAAAACCCTTACAATGAGCAGTTCTTC.